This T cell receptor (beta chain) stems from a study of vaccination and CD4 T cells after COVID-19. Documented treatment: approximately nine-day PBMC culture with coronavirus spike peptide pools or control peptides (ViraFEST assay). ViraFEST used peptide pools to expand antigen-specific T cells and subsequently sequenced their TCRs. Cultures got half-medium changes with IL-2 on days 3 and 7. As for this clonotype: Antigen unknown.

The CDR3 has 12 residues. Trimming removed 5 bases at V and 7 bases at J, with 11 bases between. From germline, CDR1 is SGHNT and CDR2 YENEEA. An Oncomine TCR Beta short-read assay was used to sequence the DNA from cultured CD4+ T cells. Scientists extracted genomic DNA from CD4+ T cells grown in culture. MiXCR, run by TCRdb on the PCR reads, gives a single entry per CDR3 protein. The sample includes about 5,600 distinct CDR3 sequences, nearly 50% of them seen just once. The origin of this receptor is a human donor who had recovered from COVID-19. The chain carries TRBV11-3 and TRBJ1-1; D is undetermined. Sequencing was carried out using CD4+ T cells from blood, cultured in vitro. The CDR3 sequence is CASSRGINEAFF. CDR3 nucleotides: TGTGCCAGCAGCCGAGGTATCAATGAAGCTTTCTTT.